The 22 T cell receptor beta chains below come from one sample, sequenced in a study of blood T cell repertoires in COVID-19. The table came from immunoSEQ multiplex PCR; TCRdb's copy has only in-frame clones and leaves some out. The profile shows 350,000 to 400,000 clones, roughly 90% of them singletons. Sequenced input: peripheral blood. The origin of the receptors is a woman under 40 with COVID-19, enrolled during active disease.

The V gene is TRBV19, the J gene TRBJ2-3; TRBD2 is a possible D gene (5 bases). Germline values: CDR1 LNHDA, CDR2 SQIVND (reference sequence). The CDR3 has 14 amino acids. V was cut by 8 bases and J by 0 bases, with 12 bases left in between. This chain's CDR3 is CASASGVSTDTQYF. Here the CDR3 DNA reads TGTGCCAGTGCTTCCGGGGTTAGCACAGATACGCAGTATTTT.

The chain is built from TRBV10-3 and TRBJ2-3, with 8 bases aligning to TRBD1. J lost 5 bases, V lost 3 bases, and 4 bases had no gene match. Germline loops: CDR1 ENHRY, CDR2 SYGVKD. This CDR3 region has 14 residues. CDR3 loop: CAISEGQGEDTQYF. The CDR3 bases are TGTGCCATCAGTGAAGGACAGGGTGAAGATACGCAGTATTTT.

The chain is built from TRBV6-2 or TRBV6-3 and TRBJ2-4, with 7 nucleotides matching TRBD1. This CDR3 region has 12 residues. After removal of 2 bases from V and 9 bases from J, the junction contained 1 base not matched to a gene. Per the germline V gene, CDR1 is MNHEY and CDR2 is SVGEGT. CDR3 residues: CASSYDRVIQYF. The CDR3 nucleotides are TGTGCCAGCAGTTACGACAGGGTCATTCAGTACTTC.

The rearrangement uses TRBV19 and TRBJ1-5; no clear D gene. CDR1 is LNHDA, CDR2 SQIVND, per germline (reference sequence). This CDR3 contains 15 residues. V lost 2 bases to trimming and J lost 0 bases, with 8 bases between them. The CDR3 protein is CASSILADSNQPQHF. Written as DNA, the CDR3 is TGTGCCAGTAGTATACTGGCGGATAGCAATCAGCCCCAGCATTTT.

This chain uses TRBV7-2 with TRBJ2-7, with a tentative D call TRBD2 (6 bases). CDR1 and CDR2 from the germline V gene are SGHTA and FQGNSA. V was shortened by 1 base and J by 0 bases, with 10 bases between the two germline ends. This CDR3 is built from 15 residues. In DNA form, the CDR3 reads TGTGCCAGCAGCTTAGGGAGGGCCGACTCCTACGAGCAGTACTTC. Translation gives CASSLGRADSYEQYF.

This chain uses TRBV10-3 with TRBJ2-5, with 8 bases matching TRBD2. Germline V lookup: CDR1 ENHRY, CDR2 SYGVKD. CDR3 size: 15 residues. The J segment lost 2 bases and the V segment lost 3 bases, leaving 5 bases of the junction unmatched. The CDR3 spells CAISDPGRGQETQYF. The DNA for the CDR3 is TGTGCCATCAGTGACCCCGGGAGGGGGCAAGAGACCCAGTACTTC.

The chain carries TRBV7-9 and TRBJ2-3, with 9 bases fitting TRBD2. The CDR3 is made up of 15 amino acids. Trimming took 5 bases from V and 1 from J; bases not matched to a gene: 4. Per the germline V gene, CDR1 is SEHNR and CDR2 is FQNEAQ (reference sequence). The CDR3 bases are TGTGCCAGCAGCCTTAAGCGGGGGGGCACAGATACGCAGTATTTT. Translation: CASSLKRGGTDTQYF.

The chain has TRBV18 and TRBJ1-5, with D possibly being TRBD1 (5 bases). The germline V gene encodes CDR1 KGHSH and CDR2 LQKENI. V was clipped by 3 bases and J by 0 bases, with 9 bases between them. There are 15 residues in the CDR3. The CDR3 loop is CASSPGGISNQPQHF. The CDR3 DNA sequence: TGTGCCAGCTCACCGGGGGGGATTAGCAATCAGCCCCAGCATTTT. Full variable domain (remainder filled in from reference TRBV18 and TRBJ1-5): NAGVMQNPRHLVRRRGQEARLRCSPMKGHSHVYWYRQLPEEGLKFMVYLQKENIIDESGMPKERFSAEFPKEGPSILRIQQVVRGDSAAYFCASSPGGISNQPQHFGDGTRLSIL.

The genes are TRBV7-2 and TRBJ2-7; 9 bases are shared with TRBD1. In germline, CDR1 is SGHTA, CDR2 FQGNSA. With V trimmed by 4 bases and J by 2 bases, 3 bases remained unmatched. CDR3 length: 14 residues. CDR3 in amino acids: CASSYGQGTYEQYF. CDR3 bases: TGTGCCAGCAGCTACGGACAGGGGACCTACGAGCAGTACTTC.

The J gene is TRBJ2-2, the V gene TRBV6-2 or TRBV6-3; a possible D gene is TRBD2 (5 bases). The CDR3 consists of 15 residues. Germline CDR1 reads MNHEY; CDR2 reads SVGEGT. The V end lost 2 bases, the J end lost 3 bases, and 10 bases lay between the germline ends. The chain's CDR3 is CASSYRLAYTGELFF. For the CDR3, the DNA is TGTGCCAGCAGTTACCGGCTAGCCTACACCGGGGAGCTGTTTTTT.

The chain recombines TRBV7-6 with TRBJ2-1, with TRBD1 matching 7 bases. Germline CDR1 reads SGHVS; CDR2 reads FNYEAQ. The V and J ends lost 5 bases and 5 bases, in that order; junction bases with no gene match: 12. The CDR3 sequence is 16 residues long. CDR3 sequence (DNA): TGTGCCAGCAGCCACCGGGGACAGAACCCGAACAATGAGCAGTTCTTC. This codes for CASSHRGQNPNNEQFF. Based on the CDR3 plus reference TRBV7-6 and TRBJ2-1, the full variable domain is GAGVSQSPRYKVTKRGQDVALRCDPISGHVSLYWYRQALGQGPEFLTYFNYEAQQDKSGLPNDRFSAERPEGSISTLTIQRTEQRDSAMYRCASSHRGQNPNNEQFFGPGTRLTVL.

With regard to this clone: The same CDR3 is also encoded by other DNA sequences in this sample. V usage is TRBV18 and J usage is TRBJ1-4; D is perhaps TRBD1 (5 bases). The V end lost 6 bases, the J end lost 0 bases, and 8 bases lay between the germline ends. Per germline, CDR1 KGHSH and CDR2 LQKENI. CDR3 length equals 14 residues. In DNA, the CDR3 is TGTGCCAGCTCTCCGACAGCAACTAATGAAAAACTGTTTTTT. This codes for CASSPTATNEKLFF.

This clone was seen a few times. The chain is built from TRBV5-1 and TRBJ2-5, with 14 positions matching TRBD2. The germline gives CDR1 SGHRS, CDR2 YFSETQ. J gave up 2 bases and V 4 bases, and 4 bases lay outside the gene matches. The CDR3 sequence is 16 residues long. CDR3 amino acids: CASSVRLAGGQETQYF. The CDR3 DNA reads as TGCGCCAGCAGCGTCCGACTAGCGGGGGGGCAAGAGACCCAGTACTTC. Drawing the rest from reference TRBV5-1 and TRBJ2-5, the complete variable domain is KAGVTQTPRYLIKTRGQQVTLSCSPISGHRSVSWYQQTPGQGLQFLFEYFSETQRNKGNFPGRFSGRQFSNSRSEMNVSTLELGDSALYLCASSVRLAGGQETQYFGPGTRLLVL.

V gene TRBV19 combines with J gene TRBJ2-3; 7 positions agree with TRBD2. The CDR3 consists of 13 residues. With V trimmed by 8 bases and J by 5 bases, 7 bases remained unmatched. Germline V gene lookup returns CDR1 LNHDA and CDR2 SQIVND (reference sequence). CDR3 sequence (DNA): TGTGCCAGTTCTAGCGGAGAATTAGATACGCAGTATTTT. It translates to CASSSGELDTQYF.

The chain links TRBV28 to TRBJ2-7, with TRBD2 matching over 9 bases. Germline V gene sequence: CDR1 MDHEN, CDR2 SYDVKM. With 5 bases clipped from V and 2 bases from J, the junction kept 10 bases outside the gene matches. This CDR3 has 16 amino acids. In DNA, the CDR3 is TGTGCCAGCAGTCCATCCTTAGCGGGGGCGGCCTACGAGCAGTACTTC. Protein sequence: CASSPSLAGAAYEQYF.

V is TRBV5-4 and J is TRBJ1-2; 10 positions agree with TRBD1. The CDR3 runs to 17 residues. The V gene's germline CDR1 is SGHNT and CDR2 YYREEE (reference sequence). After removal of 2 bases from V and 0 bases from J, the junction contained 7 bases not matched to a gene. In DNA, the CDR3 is TGTGCCAGCAGCTTTCCGGGACAGGGGCGGGCTAACTATGGCTACACCTTC. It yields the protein CASSFPGQGRANYGYTF.

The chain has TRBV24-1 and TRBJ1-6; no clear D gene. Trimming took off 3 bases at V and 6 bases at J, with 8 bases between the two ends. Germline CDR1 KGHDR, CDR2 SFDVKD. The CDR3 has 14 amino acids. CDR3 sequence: CATSDTEPNSPLHF. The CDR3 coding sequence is TGTGCCACCAGTGATACAGAACCTAATTCACCCCTCCACTTT.

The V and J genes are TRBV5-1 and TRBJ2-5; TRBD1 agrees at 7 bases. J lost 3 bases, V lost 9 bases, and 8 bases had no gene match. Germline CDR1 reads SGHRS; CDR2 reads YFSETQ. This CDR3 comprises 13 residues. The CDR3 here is CANLLTGKETQYF. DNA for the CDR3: TGCGCCAACCTCTTGACAGGGAAAGAGACCCAGTACTTC.

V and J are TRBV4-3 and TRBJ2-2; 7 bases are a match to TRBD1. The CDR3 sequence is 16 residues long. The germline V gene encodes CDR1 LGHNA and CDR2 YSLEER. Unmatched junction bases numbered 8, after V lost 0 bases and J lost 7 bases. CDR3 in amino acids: CASSQEGGWIDGELFF. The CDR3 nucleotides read TGCGCCAGCAGCCAAGAAGGGGGCTGGATTGACGGGGAGCTGTTTTTT.

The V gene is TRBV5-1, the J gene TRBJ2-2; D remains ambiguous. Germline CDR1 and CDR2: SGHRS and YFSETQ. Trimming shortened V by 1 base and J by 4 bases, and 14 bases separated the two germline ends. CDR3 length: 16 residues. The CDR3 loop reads CASSLRDPLSTGELFF. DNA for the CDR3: TGCGCCAGCAGCTTGCGCGATCCTTTATCCACCGGGGAGCTGTTTTTT.

The CDR3 reads CASRRNRGPGELFF. The CDR3 nucleotides read TGTGCCAGCAGGAGAAACAGGGGACCCGGGGAGCTGTTTTTT. This chain links TRBV7-2 with TRBJ2-2; 7 nucleotides align to TRBD1. The J segment lost 6 bases and the V segment lost 6 bases, leaving 7 bases of the junction unmatched. The CDR3 sequence is 14 residues long. Germline-derived CDR1 and CDR2 are SGHTA and FQGNSA.

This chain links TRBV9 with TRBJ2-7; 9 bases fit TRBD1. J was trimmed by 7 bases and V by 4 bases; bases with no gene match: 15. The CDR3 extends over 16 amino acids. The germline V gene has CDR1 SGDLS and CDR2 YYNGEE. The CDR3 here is CASSYRTGADKGEQYF. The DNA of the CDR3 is TGTGCCAGCAGCTATAGGACAGGGGCGGATAAAGGAGAGCAGTACTTC.